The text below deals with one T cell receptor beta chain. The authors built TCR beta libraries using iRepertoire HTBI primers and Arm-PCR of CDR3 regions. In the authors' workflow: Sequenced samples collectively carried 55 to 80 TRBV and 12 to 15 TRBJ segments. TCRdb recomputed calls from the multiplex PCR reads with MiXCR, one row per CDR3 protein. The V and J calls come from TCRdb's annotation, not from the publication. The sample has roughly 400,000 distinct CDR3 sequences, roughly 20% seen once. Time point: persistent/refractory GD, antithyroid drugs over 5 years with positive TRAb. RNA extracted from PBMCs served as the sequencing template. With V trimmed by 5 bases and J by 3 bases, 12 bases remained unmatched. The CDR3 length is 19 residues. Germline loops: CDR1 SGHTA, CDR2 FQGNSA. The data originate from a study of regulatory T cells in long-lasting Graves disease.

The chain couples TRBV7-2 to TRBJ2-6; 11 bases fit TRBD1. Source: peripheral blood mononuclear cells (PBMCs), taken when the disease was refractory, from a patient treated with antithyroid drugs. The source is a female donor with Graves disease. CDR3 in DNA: TGTGCCAGCAGCCCGCGGACAGGGGGCGGGGTTGGTGGGGCCAACGTCCTGACTTTC. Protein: CASSPRTGGGVGGANVLTF. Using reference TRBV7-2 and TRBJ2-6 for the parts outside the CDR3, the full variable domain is GAGVSQSPSNKVTEKGKDVELRCDPISGHTALYWYRQSLGQGLEFLIYFQGNSAPDKSGLPSDRFSAERTGGSVSTLTIQRTQQEDSAVYLCASSPRTGGGVGGANVLTFGAGSRLTVL.